This TCR beta chain was captured by sequencing in a study of T cell changes during pregnancy in multiple sclerosis. The germline CDR1 and CDR2 sequences are WNHNN and SYGVQD (reference sequence). Trimming took 5 bases from V and 4 from J, leaving 11 bases between them. This CDR3 spans 13 amino acids. There are a few counts of this clone. The table came from immunoSEQ multiplex PCR; TCRdb's copy has only in-frame clones and leaves some out. The profile shows roughly 63,000 clones, 93% of them singletons. The chain combines TRBV10-1 with TRBJ1-2; the D gene is possibly TRBD1 (5 bases). Sequenced here: CD8+ T cells from peripheral blood mononuclear cells, sampled in the second trimester of pregnancy. This receptor was taken from a female donor with multiple sclerosis, enrolled in a pregnancy study. The CDR3 loop reads CASSPDGGYGYTF. In nucleotides, the CDR3 is TGCGCCAGCAGTCCCGACGGGGGCTATGGCTACACCTTC.